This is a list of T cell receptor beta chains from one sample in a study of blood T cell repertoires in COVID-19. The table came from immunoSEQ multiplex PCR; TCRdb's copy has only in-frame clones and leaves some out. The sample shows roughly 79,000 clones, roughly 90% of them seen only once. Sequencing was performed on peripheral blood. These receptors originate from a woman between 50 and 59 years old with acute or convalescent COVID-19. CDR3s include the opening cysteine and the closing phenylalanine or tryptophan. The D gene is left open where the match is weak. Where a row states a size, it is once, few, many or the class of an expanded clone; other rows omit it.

TGTGCCAGCAGCTTCAGGACAGGGGGCATCACAGATACGCAGTATTTT	CASSFRTGGITDTQYF	-	TRBJ2-3	TRBD1	TRBV5-5
TGTGCCAGCTCACCGGTAACAGGGGGTTCTCGCACTGAAGCTTTCTTT	CASSPVTGGSRTEAFF	-	TRBJ1-1	TRBD1	TRBV18
TGTGCCAGCAGCAAAGGAAAGCGGATAAGCACAGATACGCAGTATTTT	CASSKGKRISTDTQYF	-	TRBJ2-3	-	TRBV21-1
TGTGCCAGCAGTACTACCAGACAGGGGAACTATGGCTACACCTTC	CASSTTRQGNYGYTF	once	TRBJ1-2	TRBD1	TRBV6-5
TGTGCCAGTACCGCCCTGGCGGGCGACTACAATGAGCAGTTCTTC	CASTALAGDYNEQFF	-	TRBJ2-1	-	TRBV19
TGTGCCAGTAGCACAGGGGGCTGGGATACTGAAGCTTTCTTT	CASSTGGWDTEAFF	-	TRBJ1-1	TRBD1	TRBV19
TGTGCCAGTAGTATAGGGCAGGGCGATGAGCAGTTCTTC	CASSIGQGDEQFF	-	TRBJ2-1	-	TRBV19
TGTGCCAGCTCAGAACTCCGGGACAGGGGTAATGAAAAACTGTTTTTT	CASSELRDRGNEKLFF	-	TRBJ1-4	TRBD1	TRBV18
TGTGCCAGCAGCTCAGCCCATGGGCCCTACGAGCAGTACTTC	CASSSAHGPYEQYF	-	TRBJ2-7	-	TRBV7-3
TGTGCCAGCAGCCAGGCCCTAACTTGGACAGTGAATGGCTACACCTTC	CASSQALTWTVNGYTF	-	TRBJ1-2	-	TRBV5-8
TGTGCCAGCAGCAAGGACAGGGGCTACGAGCAGTACTTC	CASSKDRGYEQYF	-	TRBJ2-7	TRBD1	TRBV7-2
TGTGCCAGCAGTCTAACAAGGGGCAGGGCGAACACCGGGGAGCTGTTTTTT	CASSLTRGRANTGELFF	-	TRBJ2-2	-	TRBV6-6
TGTGCCAGCAGAGCTCCTCGGGAGGGTGTCCGAGAAAAACTGTTTTTT	CASRAPREGVREKLFF	-	TRBJ1-4	-	TRBV27
TGTGCCAGCTCACAATCCGGGACAGGGACCTACGAGCAGTACTTC	CASSQSGTGTYEQYF	-	TRBJ2-7	TRBD1	TRBV18
TGCGCCAGCAGCCAAGATGGGGCGGGAGAGAGGCCCCAGCATTTT	CASSQDGAGERPQHF	-	TRBJ1-5	-	TRBV4-1
TGTGCCAGCAGCTTGTTGACTCTTAGCTCCTACAATGAGCAGTTCTTC	CASSLLTLSSYNEQFF	-	TRBJ2-1	-	TRBV5-6
TGTGCCAGCAGCCCCATCAGGCGCCCCTACGAGCAGTACTTC	CASSPIRRPYEQYF	few	TRBJ2-7	-	TRBV11-2
TGTGCCAGCAGCTTAGTTGAGGCTAACTATGGCTACACCTTC	CASSLVEANYGYTF	few	TRBJ1-2	-	TRBV7-9
TGTGCCAGCTCCCGCGGGGAGGGGCTTCATTCACCCCTCCACTTT	CASSRGEGLHSPLHF	once	TRBJ1-6	-	TRBV18